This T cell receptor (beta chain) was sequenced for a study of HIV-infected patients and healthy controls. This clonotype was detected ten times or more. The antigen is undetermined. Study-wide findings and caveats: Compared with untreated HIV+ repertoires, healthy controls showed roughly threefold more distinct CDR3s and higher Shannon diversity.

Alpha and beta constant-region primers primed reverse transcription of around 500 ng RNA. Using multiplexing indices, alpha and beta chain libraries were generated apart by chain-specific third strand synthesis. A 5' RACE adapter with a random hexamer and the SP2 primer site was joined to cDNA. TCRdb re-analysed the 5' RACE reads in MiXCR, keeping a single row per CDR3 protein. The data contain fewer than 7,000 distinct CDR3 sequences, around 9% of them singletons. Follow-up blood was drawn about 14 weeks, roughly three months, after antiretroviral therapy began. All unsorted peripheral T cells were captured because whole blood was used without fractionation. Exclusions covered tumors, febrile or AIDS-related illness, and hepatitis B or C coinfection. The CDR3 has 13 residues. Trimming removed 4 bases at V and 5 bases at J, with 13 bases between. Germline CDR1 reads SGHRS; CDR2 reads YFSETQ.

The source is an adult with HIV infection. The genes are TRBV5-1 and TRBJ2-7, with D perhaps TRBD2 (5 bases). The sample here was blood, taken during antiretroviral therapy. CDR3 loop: CASSPRAGDEQYF. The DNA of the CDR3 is TGCGCCAGCAGCCCGCGGGCCGGGGACGAGCAGTACTTC.